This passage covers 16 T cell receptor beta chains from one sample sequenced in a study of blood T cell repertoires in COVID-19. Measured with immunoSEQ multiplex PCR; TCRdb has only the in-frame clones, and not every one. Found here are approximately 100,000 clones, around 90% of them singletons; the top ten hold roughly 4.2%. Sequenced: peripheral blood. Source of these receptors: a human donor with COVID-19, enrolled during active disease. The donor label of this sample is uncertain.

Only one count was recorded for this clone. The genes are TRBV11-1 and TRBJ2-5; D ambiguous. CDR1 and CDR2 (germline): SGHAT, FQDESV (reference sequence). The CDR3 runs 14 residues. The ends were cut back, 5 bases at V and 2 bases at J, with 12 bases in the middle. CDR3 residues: CASSRTASQETQYF. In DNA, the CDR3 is TGTGCCAGCAGCCGAACTGCCTCACAAGAGACCCAGTACTTC.

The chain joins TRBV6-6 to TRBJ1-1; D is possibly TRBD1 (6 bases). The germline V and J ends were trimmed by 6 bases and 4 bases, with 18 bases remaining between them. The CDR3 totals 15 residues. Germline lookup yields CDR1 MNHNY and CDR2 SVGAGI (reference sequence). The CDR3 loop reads CASSLPGTQITEAFF. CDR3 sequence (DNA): TGTGCCAGCAGCTTACCCGGGACACAGATCACTGAAGCTTTCTTT.

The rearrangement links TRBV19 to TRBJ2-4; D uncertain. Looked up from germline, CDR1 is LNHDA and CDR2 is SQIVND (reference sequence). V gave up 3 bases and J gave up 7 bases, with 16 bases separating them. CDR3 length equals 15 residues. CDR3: CASSMVSGGENIQYF. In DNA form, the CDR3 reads TGTGCCAGTAGTATGGTGTCGGGTGGAGAGAACATTCAGTACTTC.

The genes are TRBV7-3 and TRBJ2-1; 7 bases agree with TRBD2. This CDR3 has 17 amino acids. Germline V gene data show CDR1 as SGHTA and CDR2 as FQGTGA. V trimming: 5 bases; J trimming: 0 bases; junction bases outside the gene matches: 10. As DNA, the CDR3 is TGTGCCAGCAGCCCAGAGGGCGGGGGAAGCTCCTACAATGAGCAGTTCTTC. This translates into CASSPEGGGSSYNEQFF.

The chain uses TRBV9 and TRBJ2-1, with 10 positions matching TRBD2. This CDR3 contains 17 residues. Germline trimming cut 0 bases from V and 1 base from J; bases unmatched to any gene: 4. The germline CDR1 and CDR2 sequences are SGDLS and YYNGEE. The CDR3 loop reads CASSVVGAGGSYNEQFF. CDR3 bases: TGTGCCAGCAGCGTAGTTGGAGCGGGGGGGTCCTACAATGAGCAGTTCTTC.

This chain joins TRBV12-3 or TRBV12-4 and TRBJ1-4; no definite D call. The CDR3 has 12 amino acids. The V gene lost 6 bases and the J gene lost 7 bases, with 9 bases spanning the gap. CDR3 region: CASSFSGEKLFF. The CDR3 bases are TGTGCCAGCAGCTTCAGTGGTGAAAAACTGTTTTTT.

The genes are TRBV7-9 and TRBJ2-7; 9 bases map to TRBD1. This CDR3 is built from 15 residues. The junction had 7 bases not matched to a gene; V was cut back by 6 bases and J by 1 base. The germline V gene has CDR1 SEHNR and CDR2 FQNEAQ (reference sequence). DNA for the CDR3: TGTGCCAGCAGTTTGGGACAGGGTATGTCCTACGAGCAGTACTTC. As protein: CASSLGQGMSYEQYF.

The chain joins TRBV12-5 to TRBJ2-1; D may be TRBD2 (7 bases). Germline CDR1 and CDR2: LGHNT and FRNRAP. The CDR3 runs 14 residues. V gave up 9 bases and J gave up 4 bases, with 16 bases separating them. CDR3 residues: CASHRGAGYNEQFF. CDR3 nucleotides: TGTGCTAGCCACCGGGGGGCGGGGTACAATGAGCAGTTCTTC. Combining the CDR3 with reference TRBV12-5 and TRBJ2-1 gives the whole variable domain DARVTQTPRHKVTEMGQEVTMRCQPILGHNTVFWYRQTMMQGLELLAYFRNRAPLDDSGMPKDRFSAEMPDATLATLKIQPSEPRDSAVYFCASHRGAGYNEQFFGPGTRLTVL.

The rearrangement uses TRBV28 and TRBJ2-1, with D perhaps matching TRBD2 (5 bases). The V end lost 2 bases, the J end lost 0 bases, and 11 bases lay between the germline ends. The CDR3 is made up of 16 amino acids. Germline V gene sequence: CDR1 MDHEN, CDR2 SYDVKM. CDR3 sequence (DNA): TGTGCCAGCAGTTTACTAGGCGGAGGCTCCTACAATGAGCAGTTCTTC. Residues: CASSLLGGGSYNEQFF.

In nucleotides, the CDR3 is TGTGCCAGCAGCTTACCAGGGGCAGATACGCAGTATTTT. Its protein is CASSLPGADTQYF. The chain combines TRBV7-3 with TRBJ2-3; maybe TRBD1 (6 bases). CDR1 is SGHTA and CDR2 is FQGTGA in the germline V gene. The V and J ends lost 2 bases and 4 bases respectively, with 7 bases between them. This CDR3 has 13 residues.

The CDR3: CASSPLRQDVGVGHEQFF. The DNA for the CDR3 is TGTGCCAGCTCTCCGTTGAGACAGGACGTAGGTGTAGGGCATGAGCAGTTCTTC. The J gene is TRBJ2-1, the V gene TRBV18; D is possibly TRBD1 (6 bases). With 6 bases removed from V and 8 bases from J, the gap between germline ends came to 29 bases. Germline V gives CDR1 KGHSH, CDR2 LQKENI. The CDR3 runs 18 residues.

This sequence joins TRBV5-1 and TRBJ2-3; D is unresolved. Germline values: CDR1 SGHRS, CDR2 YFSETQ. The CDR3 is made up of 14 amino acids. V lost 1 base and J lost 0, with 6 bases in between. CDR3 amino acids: CASSLPLSTDTQYF. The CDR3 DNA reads TGCGCCAGCAGCTTGCCCCTGAGCACAGATACGCAGTATTTT.

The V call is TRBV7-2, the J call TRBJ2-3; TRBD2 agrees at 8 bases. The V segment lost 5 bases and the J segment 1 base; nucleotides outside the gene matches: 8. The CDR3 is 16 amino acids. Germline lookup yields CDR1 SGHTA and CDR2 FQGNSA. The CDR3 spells CASSQGLAAGTDTQYF. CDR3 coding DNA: TGTGCCAGCAGCCAAGGACTAGCCGCTGGCACAGATACGCAGTATTTT. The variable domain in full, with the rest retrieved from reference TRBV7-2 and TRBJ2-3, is GAGVSQSPSNKVTEKGKDVELRCDPISGHTALYWYRQSLGQGLEFLIYFQGNSAPDKSGLPSDRFSAERTGGSVSTLTIQRTQQEDSAVYLCASSQGLAAGTDTQYFGPGTRLTVL.

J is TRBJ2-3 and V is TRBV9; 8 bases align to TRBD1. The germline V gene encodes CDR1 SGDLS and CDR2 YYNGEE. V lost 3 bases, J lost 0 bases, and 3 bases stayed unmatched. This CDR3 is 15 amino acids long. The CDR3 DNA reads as TGTGCCAGCAGCGGAGGACAGGGAAGCACAGATACGCAGTATTTT. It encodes CASSGGQGSTDTQYF.

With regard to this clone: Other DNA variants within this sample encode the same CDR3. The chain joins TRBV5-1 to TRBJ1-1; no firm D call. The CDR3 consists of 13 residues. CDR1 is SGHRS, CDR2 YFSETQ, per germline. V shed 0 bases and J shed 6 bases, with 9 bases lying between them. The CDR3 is CASSLAGRSEAFF. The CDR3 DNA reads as TGCGCCAGCAGCTTGGCCGGTCGGTCTGAAGCTTTCTTT. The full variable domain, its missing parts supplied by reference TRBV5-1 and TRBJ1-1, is KAGVTQTPRYLIKTRGQQVTLSCSPISGHRSVSWYQQTPGQGLQFLFEYFSETQRNKGNFPGRFSGRQFSNSRSEMNVSTLELGDSALYLCASSLAGRSEAFFGQGTRLTVV.

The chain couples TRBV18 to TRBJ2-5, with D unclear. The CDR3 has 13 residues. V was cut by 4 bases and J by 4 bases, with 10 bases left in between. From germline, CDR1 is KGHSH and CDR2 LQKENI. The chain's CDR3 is CASSRLNGETQYF. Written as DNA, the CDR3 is TGTGCCAGCTCACGACTGAATGGAGAGACCCAGTACTTC.